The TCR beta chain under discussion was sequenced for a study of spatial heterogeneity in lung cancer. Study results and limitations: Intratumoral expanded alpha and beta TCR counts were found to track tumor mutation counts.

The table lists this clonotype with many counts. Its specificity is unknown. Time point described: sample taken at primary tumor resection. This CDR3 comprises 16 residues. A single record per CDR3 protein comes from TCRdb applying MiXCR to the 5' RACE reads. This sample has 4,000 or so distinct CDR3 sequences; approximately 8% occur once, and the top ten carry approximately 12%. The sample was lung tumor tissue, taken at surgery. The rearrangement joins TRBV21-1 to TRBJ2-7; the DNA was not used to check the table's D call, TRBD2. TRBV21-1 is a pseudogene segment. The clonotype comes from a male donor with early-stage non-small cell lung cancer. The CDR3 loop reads CASSTALTPAGYAQYF. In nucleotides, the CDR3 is TGTGCCAGCAGCACCGCCCTGACTCCCGCAGGCTACGCGCAGTACTTC.